The rows below give T cell receptor beta chains drawn from one sample of a study of OX40 agonist ivuxolimab in advanced cancers. The assay was immunoSEQ multiplex PCR, and TCRdb's table has in-frame clones only and misses some. The sample carries about 70,000 clones, around 86% recorded once. The source material was CD4+ or CD8+ T cells sorted from blood, sampled in a trial of the OX40 agonist ivuxolimab. Receptors originate from an adult with an advanced solid tumor such as melanoma, head and neck, liver or kidney cancer. Each CDR3 is given with its conserved first and last residue. Each record gives: D gene, J gene, clone size, V gene, CDR3 protein, CDR3 DNA. A D gene is named only where the DNA matches it firmly. Clone size, where shown, is once, few, many, or a class for clones that have expanded.

TRBD1 TRBJ1-2 once TRBV7-9 CASSSTDRQGAGYTF TGTGCCAGCAGTTCAACCGATCGACAGGGGGCTGGCTACACCTTC
- TRBJ1-6 - TRBV19 CASSTQIYNSPLHF TGTGCCAGTAGCACCCAGATCTATAATTCACCCCTCCACTTT
TRBD2 TRBJ2-1 once TRBV7-6 CASSPPGRGALQFF TGTGCCAGCAGCCCACCCGGGAGGGGGGCATTACAGTTCTTC
- TRBJ2-3 - TRBV7-2 CASSSTSVTDTQYF TGTGCCAGCAGCTCCACCTCGGTCACAGATACGCAGTATTTT
TRBD2 TRBJ2-3 - TRBV27 CASSSASGATQYF TGTGCCAGCAGTTCAGCTAGCGGGGCAACGCAGTATTTT
- TRBJ2-2 - TRBV19 CASSINYNTGELFF TGTGCCAGTAGTATTAACTATAACACCGGGGAGCTGTTTTTT
TRBD2 TRBJ2-2 - TRBV7-2 CASSFRLAGATNTGELFF TGTGCCAGCAGCTTTCGACTAGCGGGGGCCACGAACACCGGGGAGCTGTTTTTT
- TRBJ1-5 - TRBV6-6 CASSLLLGAEPQHF TGTGCCAGCAGCCTACTCCTCGGGGCCGAGCCCCAGCATTTT
TRBD2 TRBJ2-1 - TRBV2 CASSPLAGGYNEQFF TGTGCCAGCAGCCCCTTAGCGGGGGGGTACAATGAGCAGTTCTTC
- TRBJ2-7 - TRBV11-2 CASSRLGGSLYF TGTGCCAGCAGCCGTCTAGGGGGGAGTTTGTACTTC
- TRBJ1-4 - TRBV28 CATHPPVGEKLFF TGTGCCACTCACCCCCCCGTTGGTGAAAAACTGTTTTTT
- TRBJ1-4 - TRBV19 CASRRTSAPNEKLFF TGTGCCAGTAGGCGGACCTCTGCACCGAATGAAAAACTGTTTTTT
TRBD1 TRBJ1-6 few TRBV19 CASSSTGRNNSPLHF TGTGCCAGTAGTTCGACAGGGAGGAATAATTCACCCCTCCACTTT
TRBD2 TRBJ2-2 - TRBV7-2 CASSVQAGTNTGELFF TGTGCCAGCAGCGTTCAAGCGGGGACGAACACCGGGGAGCTGTTTTTT
TRBD1 TRBJ1-6 - TRBV19 CASSPNRKQGANSPLHF TGTGCCAGTAGTCCCAACCGAAAACAGGGGGCTAATTCACCCCTCCACTTT
- TRBJ1-1 few TRBV11-2 CASSFPGGGPTEAFF TGTGCCAGCAGCTTCCCAGGAGGGGGACCCACTGAAGCTTTCTTT
TRBD1 TRBJ2-5 - TRBV5-1 CASSLDGQEYVQYF TGCGCCAGCAGCTTGGATGGACAGGAATATGTCCAGTACTTC
- TRBJ1-3 - TRBV5-1 CASSLSGTGSGNTIYF TGCGCCAGCAGCTTGTCGGGGACCGGCTCTGGAAACACCATATATTTT